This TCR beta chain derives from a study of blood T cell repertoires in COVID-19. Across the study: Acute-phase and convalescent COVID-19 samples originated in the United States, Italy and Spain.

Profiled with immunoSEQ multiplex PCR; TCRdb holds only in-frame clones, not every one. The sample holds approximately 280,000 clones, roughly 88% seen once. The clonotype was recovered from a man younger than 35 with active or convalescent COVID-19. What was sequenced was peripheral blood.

CDR3 loop: CASSTGLAGGRSYEQYF. CDR3 bases: TGTGCCAGCAGCACCGGACTAGCGGGGGGGCGATCCTACGAGCAGTACTTC. The chain links TRBV6-2 or TRBV6-3 to TRBJ2-7; 15 positions match TRBD2. Germline V gene lookup returns CDR1 MNHEY and CDR2 SVGEGT. Trimming removed 6 bases from V and 1 base from J; junction bases left unmatched: 7. The length of the CDR3 is 17 residues.